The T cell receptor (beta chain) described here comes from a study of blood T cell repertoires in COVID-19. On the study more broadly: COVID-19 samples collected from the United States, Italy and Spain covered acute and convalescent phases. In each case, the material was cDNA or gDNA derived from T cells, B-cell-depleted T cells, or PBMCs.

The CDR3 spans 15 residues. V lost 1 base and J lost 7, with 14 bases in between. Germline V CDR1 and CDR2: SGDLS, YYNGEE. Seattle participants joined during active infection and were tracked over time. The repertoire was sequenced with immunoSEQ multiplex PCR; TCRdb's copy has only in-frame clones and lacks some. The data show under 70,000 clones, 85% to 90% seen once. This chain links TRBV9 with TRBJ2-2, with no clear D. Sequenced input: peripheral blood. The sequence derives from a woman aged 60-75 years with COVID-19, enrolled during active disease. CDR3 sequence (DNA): TGTGCCAGCAGCGTATCTGCGAGTAACTTCGGGGAGCTGTTTTTT. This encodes CASSVSASNFGELFF.